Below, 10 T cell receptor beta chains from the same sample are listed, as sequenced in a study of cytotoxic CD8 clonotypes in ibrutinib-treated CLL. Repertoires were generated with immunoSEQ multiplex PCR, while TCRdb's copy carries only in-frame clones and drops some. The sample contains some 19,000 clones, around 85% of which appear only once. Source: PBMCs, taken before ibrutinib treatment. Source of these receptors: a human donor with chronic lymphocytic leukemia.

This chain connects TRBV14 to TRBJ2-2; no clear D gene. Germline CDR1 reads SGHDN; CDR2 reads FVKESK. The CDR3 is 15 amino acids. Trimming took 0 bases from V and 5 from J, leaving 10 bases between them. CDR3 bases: TGTGCCAGCAGCCAAGAACGATGGGGTACCGGGGAGCTGTTTTTT. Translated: CASSQERWGTGELFF.

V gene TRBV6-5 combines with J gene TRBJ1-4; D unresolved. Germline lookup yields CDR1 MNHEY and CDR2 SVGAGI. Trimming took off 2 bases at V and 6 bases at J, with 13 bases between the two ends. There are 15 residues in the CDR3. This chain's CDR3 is CASSYTEPFDEKLFF. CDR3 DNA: TGTGCCAGCAGTTACACCGAACCGTTCGATGAAAAACTGTTTTTT.

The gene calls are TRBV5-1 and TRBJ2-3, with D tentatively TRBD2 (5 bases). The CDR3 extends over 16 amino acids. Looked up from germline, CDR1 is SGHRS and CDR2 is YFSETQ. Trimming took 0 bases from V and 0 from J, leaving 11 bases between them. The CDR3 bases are TGCGCCAGCAGCTTGGGGCAATGGAGGAGCACAGATACGCAGTATTTT. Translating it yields CASSLGQWRSTDTQYF.

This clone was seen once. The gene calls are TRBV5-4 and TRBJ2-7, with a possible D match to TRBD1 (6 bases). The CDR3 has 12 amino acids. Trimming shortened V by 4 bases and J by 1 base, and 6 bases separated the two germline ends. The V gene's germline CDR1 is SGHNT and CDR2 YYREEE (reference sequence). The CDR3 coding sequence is TGTGCCAGCAGCACAGGGTCCTACGAGCAGTACTTC. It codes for CASSTGSYEQYF.

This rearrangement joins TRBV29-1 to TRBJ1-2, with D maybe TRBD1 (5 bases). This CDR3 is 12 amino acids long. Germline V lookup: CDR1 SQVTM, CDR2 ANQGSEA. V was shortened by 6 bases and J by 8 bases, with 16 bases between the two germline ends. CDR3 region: CSVSGTVLGYTF. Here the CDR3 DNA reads TGCAGCGTCTCGGGGACGGTCCTCGGCTACACCTTC.

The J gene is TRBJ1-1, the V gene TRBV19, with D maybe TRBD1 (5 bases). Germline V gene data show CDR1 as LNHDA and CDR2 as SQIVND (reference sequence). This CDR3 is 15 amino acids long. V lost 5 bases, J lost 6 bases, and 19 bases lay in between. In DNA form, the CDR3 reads TGTGCCAGTAGTGAGGCAGGGAGAATGTACGCTGAAGCTTTCTTT. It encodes CASSEAGRMYAEAFF.

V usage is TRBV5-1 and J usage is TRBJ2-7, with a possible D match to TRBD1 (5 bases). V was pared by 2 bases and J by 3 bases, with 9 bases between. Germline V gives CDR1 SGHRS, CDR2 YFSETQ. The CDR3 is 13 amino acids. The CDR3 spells CASSFRQHYEQYF. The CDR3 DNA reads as TGCGCCAGCAGCTTTCGACAGCACTACGAGCAGTACTTC.

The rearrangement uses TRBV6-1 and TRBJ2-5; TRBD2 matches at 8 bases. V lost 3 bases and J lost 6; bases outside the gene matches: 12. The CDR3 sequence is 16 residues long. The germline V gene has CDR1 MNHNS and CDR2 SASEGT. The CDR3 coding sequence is TGTGCCAGCAGTGACCAGCGGAGGGCGGGGGGTCAGACCCAGTACTTC. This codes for CASSDQRRAGGQTQYF.

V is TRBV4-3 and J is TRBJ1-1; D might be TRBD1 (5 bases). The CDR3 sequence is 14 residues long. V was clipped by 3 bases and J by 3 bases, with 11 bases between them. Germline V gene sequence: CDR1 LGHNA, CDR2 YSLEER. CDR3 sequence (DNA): TGCGCCAGCAGCCAGGGGGTGTTTGACACTGAAGCTTTCTTT. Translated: CASSQGVFDTEAFF.

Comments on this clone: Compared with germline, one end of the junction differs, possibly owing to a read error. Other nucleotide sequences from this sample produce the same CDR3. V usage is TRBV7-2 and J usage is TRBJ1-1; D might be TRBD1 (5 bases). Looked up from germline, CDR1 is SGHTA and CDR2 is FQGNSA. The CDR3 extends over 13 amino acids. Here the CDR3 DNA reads TGTGCCAGCAGCGGCAGGGTGAACTCTGAAGCTTTCTTT. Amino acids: CASSGRVNSEAFF.